Below, 19 T cell receptor beta chains from the same sample are listed, as sequenced in a study of patients and donors after allogeneic stem cell transplantation. MiXCR, applied by TCRdb to the RT-PCR reads, yields one record per CDR3 protein. Of around 150,000 distinct CDR3 sequences listed, approximately 40% are singletons. Material: blood, either unsorted or a sorted T cell fraction (not recorded which). Receptors originate from a human donor who was either an allogeneic HSCT recipient or a stem cell or donor lymphocyte infusion donor (not recorded which). It is not recorded whose cells these are; they may come from a transplant donor.

This clonotype has just a few counts. The chain couples TRBV12-3 or TRBV12-4 to TRBJ1-4; 8 nucleotides line up with TRBD1. J was trimmed by 8 bases and V by 3 bases; bases with no gene match: 8. CDR3 length equals 15 residues. The CDR3 loop reads CASSFRTGIAEKLFF. The CDR3 DNA sequence: TGTGCCAGCAGTTTCCGGACAGGGATTGCCGAAAAACTGTTTTTT.

This clonotype was observed at least ten times. The J gene is TRBJ1-5, the V gene TRBV7-2, with D possibly being TRBD1 (5 bases). The germline gives CDR1 SGHTA, CDR2 FQGNSA. The CDR3 consists of 15 residues. V was clipped by 1 base and J by 1 base, with 8 bases between them. CDR3 region: CASSLDRGSNQPQHF. Here the CDR3 DNA reads TGTGCCAGCAGCTTAGATAGGGGAAGCAATCAGCCCCAGCATTTT.

The chain uses TRBV12-3 or TRBV12-4 and TRBJ2-3; D is unresolved. The CDR3 is 13 amino acids. Trimming removed 1 base at V and 3 bases at J, with 5 bases between. The CDR3 sequence: CASSLVGTDTQYF. CDR3 bases: TGTGCCAGCAGTTTAGTCGGGACAGATACGCAGTATTTT.

The chain links TRBV7-8 to TRBJ1-1; D gene uncertain. This CDR3 comprises 14 residues. The V gene lost 5 bases and the J gene lost 2 bases, with 12 bases spanning the gap. Per the germline V gene, CDR1 is SGHVS and CDR2 is FQNEAQ. The CDR3 coding sequence is TGTGCCAGCAGCATGAGGGAGGGAAACACTGAAGCTTTCTTT. This gives the protein CASSMREGNTEAFF.

The genes are TRBV29-1 and TRBJ2-1; D not resolved. CDR3 length: 13 residues. The V end was cut by 1 base, the J end by 6 bases, with 10 bases between. Germline lookup yields CDR1 SQVTM and CDR2 ANQGSEA. CDR3 DNA sequence: TGCAGCGTTGAAGCGATTTTGGGCAATGAGCAGTTCTTC. Encoded protein: CSVEAILGNEQFF.

This chain joins TRBV28 and TRBJ2-7; no firm D call. CDR1 and CDR2 (germline): MDHEN, SYDVKM. The V and J ends lost 4 bases and 5 bases respectively, with 9 bases between them. The CDR3 extends over 12 amino acids. The CDR3 coding sequence is TGTGCCAGCAGTTCCCCCCAGGACGAGCAGTACTTC. Translating it yields CASSSPQDEQYF.

CDR3 DNA: TGTGCCAGCAGCTTGCCGGGCACCATATATTTT. It specifies CASSLPGTIYF. V gene TRBV12-3 or TRBV12-4 combines with J gene TRBJ1-3; D is undetermined. The CDR3 contains 11 residues. Trimming took 6 bases from V and 9 from J, leaving 9 bases between them.

The chain uses TRBV5-6 and TRBJ2-5; D tentatively reads TRBD1 or TRBD2 (7 bases each). Trimming left V 1 base short and J 1 base short, with 11 bases between. Germline assignment: CDR1 SGHDT and CDR2 YYEEEE. This CDR3 has 15 residues. The CDR3 here is CASSLIRGGQETQYF. The CDR3 DNA follows: TGTGCCAGCAGCTTGATCAGGGGGGGCCAAGAGACCCAGTACTTC.

This chain uses TRBV10-3 with TRBJ2-5, with D possibly being TRBD2 (6 bases). CDR1 is ENHRY, CDR2 SYGVKD, per germline. This CDR3 spans 13 amino acids. Trimming pared 6 bases from V and 2 bases from J, leaving 10 bases between. The CDR3 sequence is CAISTGLQETQYF. The CDR3 nucleotides are TGTGCCATCAGCACGGGACTGCAAGAGACCCAGTACTTC.

The rearrangement joins TRBV4-3 to TRBJ1-2; no definite D call. The CDR3 runs 15 residues. The germline V gene has CDR1 LGHNA and CDR2 YSLEER. Trimming removed 1 base from V and 4 bases from J, with 13 bases in between. Here the CDR3 reads CASSQGVGEVYGYTF. The CDR3 DNA reads TGCGCCAGCAGCCAAGGAGTCGGGGAGGTCTATGGCTACACCTTC.

This clonotype has more than one count but fewer than ten. The rearrangement links TRBV20-1 to TRBJ1-1; TRBD1 matches 8 bases. CDR1 and CDR2 from the germline V gene are DFQATT and SNEGSKA (reference sequence). This CDR3 is 14 amino acids long. Trimming removed 6 bases from V and 5 bases from J; junction bases left unmatched: 11. The CDR3 sequence: CSAPDRGVRTEAFF. The DNA of the CDR3 is TGCAGTGCCCCAGACAGGGGAGTACGTACTGAAGCTTTCTTT.

The J gene is TRBJ2-2, the V gene TRBV12-3 or TRBV12-4, with D uncertain. The V gene lost 3 bases and the J gene lost 3 bases, with 5 bases spanning the gap. The CDR3 contains 13 residues. The CDR3 sequence: CASSFRDTGELFF. DNA for the CDR3: TGTGCCAGCAGTTTTAGGGACACCGGGGAGCTGTTTTTT.

The chain uses TRBV20-1 and TRBJ1-2; the D is unclear. The CDR3 contains 14 residues. Trimming removed 1 base from V and 1 base from J, with 10 bases in between. Germline loops: CDR1 DFQATT, CDR2 SNEGSKA (reference sequence). The CDR3 reads CSARVAGDNYGYTF. The CDR3 coding sequence is TGCAGTGCTAGAGTTGCGGGTGATAACTATGGCTACACCTTC.

The V call is TRBV12-3 or TRBV12-4, the J call TRBJ2-1, with TRBD2 matching over 7 bases. This CDR3 is 17 amino acids long. The V gene end was trimmed by 6 bases and the J gene end by 2 bases; junction bases not matched to a gene: 13. CDR3 amino acids: CASSPIGLEWAYNEQFF. The CDR3 nucleotides are TGTGCCAGCAGCCCCATCGGACTAGAATGGGCCTACAATGAGCAGTTCTTC.

This CDR3 is CASSLGVEAFF. The CDR3 DNA reads TGTGCCAGCAGCTTGGGGGTTGAAGCTTTCTTT. The chain carries TRBV5-6 and TRBJ1-1, with no clear D. The V gene's germline CDR1 is SGHDT and CDR2 YYEEEE. The CDR3 is 11 amino acids. Deletions cut 0 bases from V and 7 bases from J, with 4 bases between.

The chain joins TRBV20-1 to TRBJ2-3; 12 bases match TRBD2. Per germline, CDR1 DFQATT and CDR2 SNEGSKA (reference sequence). The CDR3 runs to 15 residues. Losses at the gene ends were 5 bases for V and 2 bases for J; bases not matched to a gene: 5. The CDR3 nucleotides read TGCAGTGCTGGGGGACTAGCGGGCTCCACAGATACGCAGTATTTT. Its protein is CSAGGLAGSTDTQYF.

The chain couples TRBV12-3 or TRBV12-4 to TRBJ1-5, with D possibly being TRBD1 (5 bases). Trimming removed 1 base at V and 3 bases at J, with 7 bases between. The CDR3 runs 14 residues. CDR3 loop: CASSLGGVNQPQHF. The CDR3, as DNA: TGTGCCAGCAGTTTAGGAGGGGTCAATCAGCCCCAGCATTTT.

A few counts support this clonotype. This rearrangement joins TRBV6-5 to TRBJ1-6; the D is unclear. V lost 2 bases and J lost 7, with 6 bases in between. This CDR3 is built from 13 residues. The germline V gene has CDR1 MNHEY and CDR2 SVGAGI. The CDR3 reads CASSYGQNSPLHF. The CDR3, as DNA: TGTGCCAGCAGTTACGGGCAGAATTCACCCCTCCACTTT.

The V call is TRBV18, the J call TRBJ1-4; TRBD1 is a possible D gene (6 bases). V was trimmed by 2 bases and J by 0 bases, leaving 19 bases between them. This CDR3 has 19 residues. Germline V gene data show CDR1 as KGHSH and CDR2 as LQKENI. The CDR3 sequence is CASSPFGTMTTPTNEKLFF. DNA for the CDR3: TGTGCCAGCTCACCATTTGGGACAATGACTACCCCAACTAATGAAAAACTGTTTTTT.